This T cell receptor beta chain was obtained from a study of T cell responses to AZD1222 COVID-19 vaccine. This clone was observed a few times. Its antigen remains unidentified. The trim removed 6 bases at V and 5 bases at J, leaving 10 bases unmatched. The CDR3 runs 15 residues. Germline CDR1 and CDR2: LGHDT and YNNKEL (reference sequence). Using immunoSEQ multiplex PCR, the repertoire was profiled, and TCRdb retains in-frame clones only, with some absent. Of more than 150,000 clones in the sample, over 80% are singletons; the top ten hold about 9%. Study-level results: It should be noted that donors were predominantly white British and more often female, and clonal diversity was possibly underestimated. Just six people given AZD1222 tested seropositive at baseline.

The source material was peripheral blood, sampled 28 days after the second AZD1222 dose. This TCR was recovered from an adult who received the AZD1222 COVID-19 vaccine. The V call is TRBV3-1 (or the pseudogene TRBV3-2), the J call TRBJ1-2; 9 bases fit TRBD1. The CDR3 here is CASRGPGQGQYGYTF. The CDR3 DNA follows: TGTGCCAGCAGAGGCCCGGGACAGGGACAATATGGCTACACCTTC.